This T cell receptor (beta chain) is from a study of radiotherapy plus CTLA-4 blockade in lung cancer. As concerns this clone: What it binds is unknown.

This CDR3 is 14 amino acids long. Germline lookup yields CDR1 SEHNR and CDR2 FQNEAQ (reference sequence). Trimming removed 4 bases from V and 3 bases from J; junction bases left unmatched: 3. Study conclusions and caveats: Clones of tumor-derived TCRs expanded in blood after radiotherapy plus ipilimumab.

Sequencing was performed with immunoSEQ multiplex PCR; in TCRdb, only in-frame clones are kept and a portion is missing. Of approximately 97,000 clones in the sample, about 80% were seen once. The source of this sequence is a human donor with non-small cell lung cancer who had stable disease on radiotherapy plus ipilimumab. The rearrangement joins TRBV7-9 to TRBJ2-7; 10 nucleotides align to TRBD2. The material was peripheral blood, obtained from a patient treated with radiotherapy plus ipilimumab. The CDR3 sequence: CASSSSGGGYEQYF. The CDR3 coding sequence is TGTGCCAGCAGCTCAAGCGGGGGGGGCTACGAGCAGTACTTC.